This T cell receptor beta chain was sequenced in a study of radiation and T cells in renal cell carcinoma (dated by TCRdb to 2018 to 2020). About the full investigation: The samples were drawn from a clinical trial, where primary renal cell carcinomas were treated with 15 Gy of stereotactic body radiation therapy and then removed by nephrectomy 4 weeks afterward. In total, around 53 samples, comprising 26 tumors and about 27 peripheral blood samples, were subjected to TCR beta sequencing. A total of 4 million to 5 million unique CDR3 nucleotide sequences, encoding fewer than 3,000,000 unique CDR3 amino acid sequences, were found across all 55 or so samples.

Trimming accounts for 4 bases at V and 8 bases at J, while the number of junction bases matched to no gene is 6. Sequences LNHDA (CDR1) and SQIVND (CDR2) are obtained from the germline V gene (reference sequence). From its cysteine to its phenylalanine, the CDR3 spans 14 amino acids. Just CDR3 DNA is preserved here, 42 bases in frame from base 1. Findings and caveats that apply to the study as a whole: The single-armed trial design could not address effects of radiation dose or scheduling on the TCR repertoire. Top tumor clonotypes rose in blood from baseline to 2 weeks post-radiation, then contracted by 4 weeks, suggesting transient expansion of tumor-resident clones. Blood repertoire dynamics were not followed beyond 4 weeks after treatment. No pretreatment tumor biopsies were available, so the baseline intratumoral presence of clonotypes could not be determined.

Sample time point, as interpreted from the label and publication: blood 2 weeks post-SBRT. The sample's treatment or condition label, in plain terms: 15 Gy SBRT to primary tumor, nephrectomy 4 weeks later. Serial peripheral blood from radiation-treated patients was sampled at baseline, 2 weeks and 4 weeks after SBRT to track tumor-enriched clonotypes. Every patient had renal cell carcinoma of clear cell pathology. The QIAamp DNA Blood Mini Kit (Qiagen) was used to prepare genomic DNA for TCR sequencing. Only samples passing all quality control checks were included in the analyses. TCR beta libraries were generated from genomic DNA with the immunoSEQ kit, following the manufacturer's recommendations. To prepare libraries, a first multiplex PCR with proprietary primers was run, followed by a second PCR that added unique barcodes, and a bead cleanup was done after each round. Each sample batch included a kit-provided positive control reaction and a negative control reaction. The final libraries underwent checking on an Agilent 4200 TapeStation D1000 ScreenTape, volumetric pooling, and quantification by qPCR. Sequencing was performed on an Illumina NextSeq500 with a MidOutput 150-cycle cartridge, and 156 Read1 and 15 Index1 cycles were run with kit custom primers. The pooled library was loaded at around 1 pM with a roughly 20% PhiX control spike-in. The paper's processing steps were these. The vendor-processed data were analyzed in R, and a clonotype was defined as all T cells that share the same CDR3 nucleotide sequence. For clone abundance analyses, frequencies were normalized to the 10,000 most abundant clones in each sample. Public T cell clones, which averaged fewer than five per sample, were excluded before analysis. Tumor-enriched and baseline blood-enriched clonotypes were defined by at least a 32-fold difference in abundance between compartments. A beta-binomial differential abundance model was used to identify clonotypes that expanded or contracted between blood time points. Tumor-blood repertoire similarity was measured with the Baroni-Urbani and Buser coefficient, and group comparisons used two-tailed Wilcoxon tests in R. Imported from immuneACCESS, the table was reduced by TCRdb to in-frame sequences with V and J called. These copies leave out some clones; in studies compared against another copy, an unresolved V gene accounts for under half, and the cause of the remainder is not known. The D gene and trimming were derived from the DNA, and the V and J assignments and clone size from that table. The sample contains some 70,000 clones, around 76% of them found a single time. The top ten constitute approximately 6.4% of the sample.

In regard to this clone: This receptor's antigen is unknown. Within one base of it there is no much larger clone, and no base qualities were kept.

This receptor was taken from a man aged 55 to 70 with renal cell carcinoma. The V and J segments used are TRBV19 and TRBJ2-1; the junction holds 9 bases that match TRBD2. The sample was blood, taken from a patient whose treatment included radiotherapy and nephrectomy. This receptor carries the CDR3 CASSRREGGDEQFF. The sequenced DNA: TGTGCCAGTAGTAGGCGGGAGGGCGGGGATGAGCAGTTCTTC.